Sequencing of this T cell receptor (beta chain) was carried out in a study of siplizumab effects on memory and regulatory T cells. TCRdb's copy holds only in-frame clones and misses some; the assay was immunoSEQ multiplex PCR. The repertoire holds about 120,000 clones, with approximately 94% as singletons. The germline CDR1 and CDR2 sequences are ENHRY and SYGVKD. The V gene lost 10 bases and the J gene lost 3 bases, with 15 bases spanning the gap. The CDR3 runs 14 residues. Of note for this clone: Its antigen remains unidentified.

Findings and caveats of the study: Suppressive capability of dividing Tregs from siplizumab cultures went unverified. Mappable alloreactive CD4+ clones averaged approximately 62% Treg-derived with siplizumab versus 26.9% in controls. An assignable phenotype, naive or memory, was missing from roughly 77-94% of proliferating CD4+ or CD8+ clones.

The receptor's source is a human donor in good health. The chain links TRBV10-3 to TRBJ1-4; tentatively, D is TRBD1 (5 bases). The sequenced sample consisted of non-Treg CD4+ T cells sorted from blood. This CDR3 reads CATKGTTANEKLFF. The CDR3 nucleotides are TGTGCCACCAAAGGGACTACGGCTAATGAAAAACTGTTTTTT.